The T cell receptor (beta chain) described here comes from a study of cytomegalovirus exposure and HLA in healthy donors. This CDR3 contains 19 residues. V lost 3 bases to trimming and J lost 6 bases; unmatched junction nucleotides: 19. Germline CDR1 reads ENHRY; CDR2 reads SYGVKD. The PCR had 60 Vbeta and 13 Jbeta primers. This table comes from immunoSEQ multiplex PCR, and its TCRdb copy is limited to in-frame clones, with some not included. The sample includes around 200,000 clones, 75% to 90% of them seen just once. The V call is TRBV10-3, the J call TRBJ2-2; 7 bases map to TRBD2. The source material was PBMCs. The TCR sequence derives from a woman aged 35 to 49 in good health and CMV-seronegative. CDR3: CAISDHVGRRTLNPGELFF. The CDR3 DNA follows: TGTGCCATCAGTGACCACGTCGGGAGGAGAACGTTAAATCCCGGGGAGCTGTTTTTT.